This T cell receptor (beta chain) is drawn from a study of T cell changes during pregnancy in multiple sclerosis. This clone was detected only once. Assay: immunoSEQ multiplex PCR; the TCRdb copy retains only in-frame clones and omits some. The table lists approximately 16,000 clones, 75% to 85% of them singletons. Sequenced material: CD8+ T cells from peripheral blood mononuclear cells, taken after pregnancy. The clonotype comes from a female donor in good health, enrolled as a control in a pregnancy study.

Here the CDR3 reads CATSRSDRANQPQHF. CDR3 nucleotides: TGTGCCACCAGCAGATCGGACAGGGCCAATCAGCCCCAGCATTTT. V usage is TRBV15 and J usage is TRBJ1-5, with 8 bases lining up with TRBD1. Trimming took 2 bases from V and 3 from J; bases not matched to a gene: 3. The CDR3 loop spans 15 amino acids. CDR1 LNHNV and CDR2 YYDKDF come from the germline V gene (reference sequence).